This T cell receptor (beta chain) comes out of a study of blood T cells in healthy people across ages. This clonotype has a handful of counts. Trimming stripped 3 bases from V and 12 bases from J, with 18 bases between. CDR3 length: 13 amino acids. From germline, CDR1 is LGHDT and CDR2 YNNKEL (reference sequence). A second PCR of 7 to 11 cycles used a sample-barcoded 5' primer and a J-beta primer mix. TCRdb re-called the 5' RACE reads with MiXCR, one entry per CDR3 protein. The sample contains roughly 650,000 distinct CDR3 sequences, about a third of which appear only once. This TCR was recovered from a woman of 80 years or more in good health. This chain connects TRBV3-1 to TRBJ2-7; D unclear. Sequenced material: blood. The CDR3 nucleotides are TGTGCCAGCAGCCAGGGTTTGGGCGTGGCGCGGTACTTC. Translating gives CASSQGLGVARYF.